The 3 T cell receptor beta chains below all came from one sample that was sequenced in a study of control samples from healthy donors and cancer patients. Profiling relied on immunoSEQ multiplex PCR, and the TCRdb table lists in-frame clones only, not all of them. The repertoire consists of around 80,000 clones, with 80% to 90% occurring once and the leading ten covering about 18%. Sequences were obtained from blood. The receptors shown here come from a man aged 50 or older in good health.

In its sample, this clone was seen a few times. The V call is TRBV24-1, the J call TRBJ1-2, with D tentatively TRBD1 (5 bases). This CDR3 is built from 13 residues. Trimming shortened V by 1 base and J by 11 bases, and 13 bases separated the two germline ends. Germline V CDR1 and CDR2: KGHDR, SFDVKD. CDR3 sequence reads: CATSDFRGERYTF. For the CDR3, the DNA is TGTGCCACCAGTGATTTTCGGGGGGAAAGATACACCTTC.

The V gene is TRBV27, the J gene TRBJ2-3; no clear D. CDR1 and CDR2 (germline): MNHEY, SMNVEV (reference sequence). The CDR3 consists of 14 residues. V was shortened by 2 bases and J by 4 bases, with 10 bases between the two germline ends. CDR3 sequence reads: CASSLIASPDTQYF. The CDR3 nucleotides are TGTGCCAGCAGTTTAATAGCTAGTCCAGATACGCAGTATTTT.

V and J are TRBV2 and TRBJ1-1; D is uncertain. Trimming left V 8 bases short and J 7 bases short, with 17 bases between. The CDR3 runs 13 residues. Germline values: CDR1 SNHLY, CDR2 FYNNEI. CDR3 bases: TGTGCCAGCTCAGTATCCGACGGGCTTGAAGCTTTCTTT. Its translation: CASSVSDGLEAFF.